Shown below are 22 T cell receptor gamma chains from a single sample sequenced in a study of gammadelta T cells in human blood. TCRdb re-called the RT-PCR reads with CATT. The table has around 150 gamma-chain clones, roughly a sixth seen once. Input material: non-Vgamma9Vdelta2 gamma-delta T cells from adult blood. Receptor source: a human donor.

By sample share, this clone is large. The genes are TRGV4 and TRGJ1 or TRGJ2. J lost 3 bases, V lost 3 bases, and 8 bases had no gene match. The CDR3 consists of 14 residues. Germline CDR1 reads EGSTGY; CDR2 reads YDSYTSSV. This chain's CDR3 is CATWDREAYYKKLF. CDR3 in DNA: TGTGCCACCTGGGATCGGGAGGCTTATTATAAGAAACTCTTT.

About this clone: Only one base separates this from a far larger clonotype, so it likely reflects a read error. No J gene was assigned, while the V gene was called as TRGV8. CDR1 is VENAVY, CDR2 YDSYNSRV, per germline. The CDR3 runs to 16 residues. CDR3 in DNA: TGTGCCACCTGGGATAGGCTCGGGGAGAATTATTATAAGAAAATCTTT. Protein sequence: CATWDRLGENYYKKIF.

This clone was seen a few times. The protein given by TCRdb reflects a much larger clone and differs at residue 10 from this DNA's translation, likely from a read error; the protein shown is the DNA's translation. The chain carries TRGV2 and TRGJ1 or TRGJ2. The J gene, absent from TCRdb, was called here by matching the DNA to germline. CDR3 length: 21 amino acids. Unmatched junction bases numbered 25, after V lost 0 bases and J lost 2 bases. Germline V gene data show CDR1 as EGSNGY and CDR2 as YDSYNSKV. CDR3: CATWDGYGVTGFFSHYYKKLF. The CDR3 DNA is TGTGCCACCTGGGACGGGTATGGGGTCACGGGCTTTTTTTCTCATTATTATAAGAAACTCTTT.

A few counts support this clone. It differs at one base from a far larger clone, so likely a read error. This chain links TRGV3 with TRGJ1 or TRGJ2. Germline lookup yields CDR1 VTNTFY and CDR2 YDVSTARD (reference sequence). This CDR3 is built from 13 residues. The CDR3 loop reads CATWDRPGYKKIF. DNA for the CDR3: TGTGCCACCTGGGACAGGCCGGGCTATAAGAAAATCTTT.

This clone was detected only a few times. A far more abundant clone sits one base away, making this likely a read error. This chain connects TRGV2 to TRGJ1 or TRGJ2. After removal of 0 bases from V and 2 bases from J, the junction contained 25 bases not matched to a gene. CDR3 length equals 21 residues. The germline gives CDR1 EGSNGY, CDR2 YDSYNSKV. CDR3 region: CATWDGYGVAGLFSHYYKKLF. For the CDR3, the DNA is TGTGCCACCTGGGACGGGTATGGGGTCGCGGGCCTTTTTTCTCATTATTATAAGAAACTCTTT.

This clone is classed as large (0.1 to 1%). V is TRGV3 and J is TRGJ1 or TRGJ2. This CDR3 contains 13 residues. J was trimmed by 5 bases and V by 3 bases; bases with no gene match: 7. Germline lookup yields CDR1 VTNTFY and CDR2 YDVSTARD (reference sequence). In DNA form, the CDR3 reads TGTGCCACCTGGGACCTGGGCGATTATAAGAAACTCTTT. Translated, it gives CATWDLGDYKKLF.

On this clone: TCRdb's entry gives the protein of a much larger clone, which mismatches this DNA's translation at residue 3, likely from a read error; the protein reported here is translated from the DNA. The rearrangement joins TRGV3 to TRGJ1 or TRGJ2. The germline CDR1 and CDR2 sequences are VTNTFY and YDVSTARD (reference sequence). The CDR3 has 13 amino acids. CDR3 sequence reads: CASWDRPGYKKLF. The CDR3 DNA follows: TGTGCCTCCTGGGACAGGCCGGGCTATAAGAAACTCTTT.

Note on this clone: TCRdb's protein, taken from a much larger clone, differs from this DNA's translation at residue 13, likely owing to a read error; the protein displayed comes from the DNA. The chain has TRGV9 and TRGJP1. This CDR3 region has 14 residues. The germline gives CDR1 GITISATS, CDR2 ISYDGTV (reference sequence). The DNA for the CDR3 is TGTGCCTTGTGGGAAGATACCACTGGTTGGTTCAAGTTATTT. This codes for CALWEDTTGWFKLF.

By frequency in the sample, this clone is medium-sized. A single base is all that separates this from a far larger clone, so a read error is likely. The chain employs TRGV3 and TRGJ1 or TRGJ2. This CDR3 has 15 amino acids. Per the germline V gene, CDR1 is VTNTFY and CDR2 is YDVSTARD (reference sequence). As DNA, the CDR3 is TGTGCCACCTGGGACCGCCAGGCGGGGGATTATAAGAAAATCTTT. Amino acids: CATWDRQAGDYKKIF.

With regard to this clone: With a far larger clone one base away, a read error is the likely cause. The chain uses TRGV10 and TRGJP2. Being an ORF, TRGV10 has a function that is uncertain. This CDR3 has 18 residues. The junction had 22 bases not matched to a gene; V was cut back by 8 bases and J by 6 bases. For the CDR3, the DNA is TGTGCTGCGTGGAATTCGGGGCGGTTCACCGGGGGTGATTGGATCAAGACGTTT. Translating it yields CAAWNSGRFTGGDWIKTF.

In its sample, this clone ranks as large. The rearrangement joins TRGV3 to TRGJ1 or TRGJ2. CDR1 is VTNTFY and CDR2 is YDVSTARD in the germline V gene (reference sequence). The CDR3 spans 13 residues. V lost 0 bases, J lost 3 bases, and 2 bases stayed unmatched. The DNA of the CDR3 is TGTGCCACCTGGGACAGGTTTTATTATAAGAAACTCTTT. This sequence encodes CATWDRFYYKKLF.

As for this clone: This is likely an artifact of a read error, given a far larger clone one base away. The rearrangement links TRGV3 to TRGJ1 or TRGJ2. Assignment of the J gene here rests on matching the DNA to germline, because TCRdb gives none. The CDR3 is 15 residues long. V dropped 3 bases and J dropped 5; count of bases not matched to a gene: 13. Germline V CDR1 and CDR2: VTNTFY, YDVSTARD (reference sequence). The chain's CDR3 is CATWDHQAGDYKKLF. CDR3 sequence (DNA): TGTGCCACCTGGGACCACCAGGCGGGGGATTATAAGAAACTCTTT.

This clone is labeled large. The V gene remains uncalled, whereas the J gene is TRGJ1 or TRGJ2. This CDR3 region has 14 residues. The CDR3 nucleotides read TGTGCCTTGTGGGAGTCAGCTAATTATTATAAGAAACTCTTT. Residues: CALWESANYYKKLF.

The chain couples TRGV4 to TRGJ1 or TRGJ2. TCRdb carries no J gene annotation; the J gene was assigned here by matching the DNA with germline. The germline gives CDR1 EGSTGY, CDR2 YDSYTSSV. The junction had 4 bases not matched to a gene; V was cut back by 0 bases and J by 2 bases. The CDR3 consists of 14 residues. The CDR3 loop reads CATWDGLDYYKKLF. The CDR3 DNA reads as TGTGCCACCTGGGATGGGCTTGATTATTATAAGAAACTCTTT.

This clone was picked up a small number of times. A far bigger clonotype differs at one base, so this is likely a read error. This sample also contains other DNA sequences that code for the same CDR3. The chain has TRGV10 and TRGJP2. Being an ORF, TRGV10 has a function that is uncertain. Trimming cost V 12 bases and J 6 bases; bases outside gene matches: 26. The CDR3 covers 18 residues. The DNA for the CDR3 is TGTGCTGCATGGAATTCGGGGCGGTTCGCCGGGGGTGATTGGATCAAGACGTTT. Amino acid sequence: CAAWNSGRFAGGDWIKTF.

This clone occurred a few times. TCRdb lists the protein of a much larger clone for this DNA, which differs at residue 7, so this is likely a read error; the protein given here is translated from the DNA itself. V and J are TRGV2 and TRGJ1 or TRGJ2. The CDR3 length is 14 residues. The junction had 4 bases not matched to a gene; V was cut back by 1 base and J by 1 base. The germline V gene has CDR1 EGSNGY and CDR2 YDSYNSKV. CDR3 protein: CATWDGHNYYKKLF. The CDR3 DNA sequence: TGTGCCACCTGGGACGGACATAATTATTATAAGAAACTCTTT.

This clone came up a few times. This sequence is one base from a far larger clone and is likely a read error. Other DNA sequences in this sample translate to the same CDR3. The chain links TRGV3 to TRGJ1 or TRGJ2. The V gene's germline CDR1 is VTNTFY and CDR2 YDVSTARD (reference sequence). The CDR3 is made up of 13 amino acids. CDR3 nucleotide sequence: TGTGCCACCTGGGACAGGCCGGGCTATAAGAAACTGTTT. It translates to CATWDRPGYKKLF.

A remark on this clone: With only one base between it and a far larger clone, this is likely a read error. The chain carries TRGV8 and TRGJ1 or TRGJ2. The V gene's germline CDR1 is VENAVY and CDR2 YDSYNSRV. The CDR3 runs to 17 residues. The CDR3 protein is CASWDGVSGSRYYKKLF. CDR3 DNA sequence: TGTGCCTCCTGGGATGGAGTAAGCGGGAGCCGATATTATAAGAAACTCTTT.

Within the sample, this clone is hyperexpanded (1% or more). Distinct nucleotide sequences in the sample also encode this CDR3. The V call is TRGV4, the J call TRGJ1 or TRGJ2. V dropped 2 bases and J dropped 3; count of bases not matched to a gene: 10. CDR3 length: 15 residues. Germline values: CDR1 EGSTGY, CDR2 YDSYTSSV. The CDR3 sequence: CATWDVASPYYKKLF. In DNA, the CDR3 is TGTGCCACCTGGGATGTCGCTTCTCCTTATTATAAGAAACTCTTT.

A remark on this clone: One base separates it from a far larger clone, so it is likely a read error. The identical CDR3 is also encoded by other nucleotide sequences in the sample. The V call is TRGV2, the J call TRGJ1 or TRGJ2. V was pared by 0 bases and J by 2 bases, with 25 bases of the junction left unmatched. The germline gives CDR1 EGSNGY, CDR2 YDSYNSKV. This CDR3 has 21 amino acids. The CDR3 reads CATWDGYGVAGFFSHYYKKLF. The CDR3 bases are TGTGCCACCTGGGACGGGTATGGGGTCGCTGGCTTTTTTTCTCATTATTATAAGAAACTCTTT.

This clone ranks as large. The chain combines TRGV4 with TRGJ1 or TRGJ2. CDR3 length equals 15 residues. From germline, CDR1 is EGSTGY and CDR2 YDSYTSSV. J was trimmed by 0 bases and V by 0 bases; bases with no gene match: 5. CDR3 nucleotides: TGTGCCACCTGGGATGGGAAGAAGAATTATTATAAGAAACTCTTT. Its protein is CATWDGKKNYYKKLF.

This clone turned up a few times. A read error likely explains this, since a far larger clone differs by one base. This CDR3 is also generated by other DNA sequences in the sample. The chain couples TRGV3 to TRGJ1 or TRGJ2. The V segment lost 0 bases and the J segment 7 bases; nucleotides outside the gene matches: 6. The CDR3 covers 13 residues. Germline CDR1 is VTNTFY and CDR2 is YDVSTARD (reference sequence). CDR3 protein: CATWDRPGYKKLF. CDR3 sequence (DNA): TGTGCCACCTGGGACAGGCCTGGCTATAAGAAACTCTTT.